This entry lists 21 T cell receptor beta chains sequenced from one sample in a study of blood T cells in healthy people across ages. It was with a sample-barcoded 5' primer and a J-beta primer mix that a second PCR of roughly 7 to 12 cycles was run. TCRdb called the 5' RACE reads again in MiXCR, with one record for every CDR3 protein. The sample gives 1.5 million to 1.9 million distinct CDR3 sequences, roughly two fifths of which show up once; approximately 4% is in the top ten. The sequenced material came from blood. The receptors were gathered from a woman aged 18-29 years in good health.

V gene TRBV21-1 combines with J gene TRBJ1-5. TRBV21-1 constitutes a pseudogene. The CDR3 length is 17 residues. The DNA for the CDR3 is TGTGCCAGCCCTAGAGGGGTCCTGCCCGAACCAATTCGACCCCAGCATTTT. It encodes CASPRGVLPEPIRPQHF.

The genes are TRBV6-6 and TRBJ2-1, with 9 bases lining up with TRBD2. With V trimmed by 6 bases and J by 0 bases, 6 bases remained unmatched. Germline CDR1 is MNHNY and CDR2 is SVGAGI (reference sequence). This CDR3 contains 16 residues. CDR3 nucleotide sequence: TGTGCCAGCAGCGGACTAGCGCGTAACTCCTACAATGAGCAGTTCTTC. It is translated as CASSGLARNSYNEQFF.

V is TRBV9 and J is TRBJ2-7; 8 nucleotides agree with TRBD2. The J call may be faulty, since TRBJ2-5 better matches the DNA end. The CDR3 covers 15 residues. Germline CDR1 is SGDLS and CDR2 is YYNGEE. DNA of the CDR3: TGTGCCAGCAGCGGACCGGGACTAGTCCAAGAGACCCAGTACTTC. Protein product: CASSGPGLVQETQYF.

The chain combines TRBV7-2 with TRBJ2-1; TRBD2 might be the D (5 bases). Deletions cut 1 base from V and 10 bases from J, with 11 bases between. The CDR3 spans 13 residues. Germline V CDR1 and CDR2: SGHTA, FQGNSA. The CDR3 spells CASSLVGGLEQFF. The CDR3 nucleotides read TGTGCCAGCAGCTTAGTCGGCGGGCTGGAGCAGTTCTTC. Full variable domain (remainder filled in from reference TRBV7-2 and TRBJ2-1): GAGVSQSPSNKVTEKGKDVELRCDPISGHTALYWYRQSLGQGLEFLIYFQGNSAPDKSGLPSDRFSAERTGGSVSTLTIQRTQQEDSAVYLCASSLVGGLEQFFGPGTRLTVL.

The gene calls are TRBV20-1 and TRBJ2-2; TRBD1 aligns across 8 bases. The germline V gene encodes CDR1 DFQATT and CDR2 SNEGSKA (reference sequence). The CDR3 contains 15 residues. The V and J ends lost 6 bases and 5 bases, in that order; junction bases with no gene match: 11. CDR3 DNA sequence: TGCAGTGCCCAGGACAGGGCGAAGGAAACCGGGGAGCTGTTTTTT. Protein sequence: CSAQDRAKETGELFF.

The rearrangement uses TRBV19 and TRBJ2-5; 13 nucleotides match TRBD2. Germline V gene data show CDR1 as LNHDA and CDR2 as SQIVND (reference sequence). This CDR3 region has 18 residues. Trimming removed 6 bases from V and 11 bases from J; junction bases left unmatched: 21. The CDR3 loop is CASSLTTGTSGNGNEQYF. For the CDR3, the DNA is TGTGCCAGTAGCCTAACGACCGGGACTAGCGGGAATGGGAATGAGCAGTACTTC.

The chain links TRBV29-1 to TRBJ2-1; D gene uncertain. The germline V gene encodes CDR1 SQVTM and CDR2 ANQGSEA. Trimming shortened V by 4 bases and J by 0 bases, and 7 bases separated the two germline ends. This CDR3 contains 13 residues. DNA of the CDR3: TGCAGCGTTGTCGCCTACTCCTACAATGAGCAGTTCTTC. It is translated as CSVVAYSYNEQFF.

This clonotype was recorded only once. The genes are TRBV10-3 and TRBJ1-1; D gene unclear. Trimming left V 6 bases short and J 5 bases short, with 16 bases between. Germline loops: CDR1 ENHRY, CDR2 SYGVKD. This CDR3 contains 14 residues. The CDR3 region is CAISPARMDTEAFF. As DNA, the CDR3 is TGTGCCATCAGCCCCGCCAGGATGGATACTGAAGCTTTCTTT.

The CDR3 region is CASSRGWAGDGYTF. The CDR3 nucleotides are TGTGCCAGCAGCCGGGGGTGGGCAGGGGATGGCTACACCTTC. The chain employs TRBV7-2 and TRBJ1-2; maybe TRBD1 (6 bases). V lost 5 bases, J lost 6 bases, and 16 bases lay in between. CDR1 is SGHTA, CDR2 FQGNSA, per germline. There are 14 residues in the CDR3. The entire variable domain, with the rest obtained from reference TRBV7-2 and TRBJ1-2, is as follows: GAGVSQSPSNKVTEKGKDVELRCDPISGHTALYWYRQSLGQGLEFLIYFQGNSAPDKSGLPSDRFSAERTGGSVSTLTIQRTQQEDSAVYLCASSRGWAGDGYTFGSGTRLTVV.

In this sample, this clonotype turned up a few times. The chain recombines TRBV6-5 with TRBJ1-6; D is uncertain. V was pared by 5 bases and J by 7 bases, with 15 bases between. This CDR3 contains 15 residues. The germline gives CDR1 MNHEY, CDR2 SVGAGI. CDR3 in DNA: TGTGCCAGCAGTCCCCTCGGTCCCGGGAATTCACCCCTCCACTTT. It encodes CASSPLGPGNSPLHF.

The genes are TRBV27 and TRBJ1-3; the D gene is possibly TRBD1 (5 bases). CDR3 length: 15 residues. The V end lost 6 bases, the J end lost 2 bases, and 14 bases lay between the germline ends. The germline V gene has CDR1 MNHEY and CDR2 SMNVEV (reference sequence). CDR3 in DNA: TGTGCCAGCAGCCCTGGTGTGGGGGCTGGAAACACCATATATTTT. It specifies CASSPGVGAGNTIYF.

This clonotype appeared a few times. The CDR3 nucleotides are TGCAGTGTGTCGGAGGGGACACTTCGCACAGATACGCAGTATTTT. It codes for CSVSEGTLRTDTQYF. J is TRBJ2-3 and V is TRBV20-1, with D perhaps matching TRBD1 or TRBD2 (6 bases each). The CDR3 has 15 amino acids. Deletions cut 7 bases from V and 1 base from J, with 18 bases between. Germline values: CDR1 DFQATT, CDR2 SNEGSKA (reference sequence).

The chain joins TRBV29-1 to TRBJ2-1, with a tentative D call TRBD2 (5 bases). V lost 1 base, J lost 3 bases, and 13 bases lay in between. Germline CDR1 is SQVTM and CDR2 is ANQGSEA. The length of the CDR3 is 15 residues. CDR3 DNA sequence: TGCAGCGTTGAAGTAGCCAGCGGACTCTACAATGAGCAGTTCTTC. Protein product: CSVEVASGLYNEQFF.

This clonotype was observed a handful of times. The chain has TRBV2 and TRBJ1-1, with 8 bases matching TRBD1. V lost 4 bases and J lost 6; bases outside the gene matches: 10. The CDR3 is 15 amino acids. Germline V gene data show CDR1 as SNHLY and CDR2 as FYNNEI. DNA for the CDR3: TGTGCCAGCAGTGGTTCAGGGGGCAGTATCGCTGAAGCTTTCTTT. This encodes CASSGSGGSIAEAFF.

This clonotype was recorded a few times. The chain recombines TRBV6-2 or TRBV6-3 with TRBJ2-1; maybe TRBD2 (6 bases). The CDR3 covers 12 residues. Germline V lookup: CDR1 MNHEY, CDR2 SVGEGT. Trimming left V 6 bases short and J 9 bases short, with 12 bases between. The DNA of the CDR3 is TGTGCCAGCAGGGGAGGTGCGGGTGAGCAGTTCTTC. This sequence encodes CASRGGAGEQFF.

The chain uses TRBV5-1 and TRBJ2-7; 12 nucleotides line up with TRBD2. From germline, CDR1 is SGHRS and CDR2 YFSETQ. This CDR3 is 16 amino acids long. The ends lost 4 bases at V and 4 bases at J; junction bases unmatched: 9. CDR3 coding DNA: TGCGCCAGCAGCACGGGACTAGCGGGTAAAAGATACGAGCAGTACTTC. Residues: CASSTGLAGKRYEQYF.

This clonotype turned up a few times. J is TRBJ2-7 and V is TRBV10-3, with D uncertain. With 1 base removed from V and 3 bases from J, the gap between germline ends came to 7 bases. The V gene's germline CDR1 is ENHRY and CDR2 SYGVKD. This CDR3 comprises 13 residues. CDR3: CAISEYSLYEQYF. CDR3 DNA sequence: TGTGCCATCAGTGAGTACAGCCTCTACGAGCAGTACTTC.

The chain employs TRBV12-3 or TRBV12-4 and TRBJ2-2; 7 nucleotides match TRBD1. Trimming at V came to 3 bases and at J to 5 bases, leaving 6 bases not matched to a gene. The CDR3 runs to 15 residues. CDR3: CASSFQGVGTGELFF. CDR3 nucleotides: TGTGCCAGCAGTTTCCAGGGGGTTGGAACCGGGGAGCTGTTTTTT.

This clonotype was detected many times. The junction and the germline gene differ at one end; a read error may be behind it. This CDR3 reads CASSPPGADTQYF. CDR3 DNA sequence: TGCGCCAGCAGCCCCCCGGGGGCAGATACGCAGTATTTT. V is TRBV18 and J is TRBJ2-3; D may be TRBD2 (6 bases). The CDR3 has 13 residues. Germline V gene sequence: CDR1 KGHSH, CDR2 LQKENI.

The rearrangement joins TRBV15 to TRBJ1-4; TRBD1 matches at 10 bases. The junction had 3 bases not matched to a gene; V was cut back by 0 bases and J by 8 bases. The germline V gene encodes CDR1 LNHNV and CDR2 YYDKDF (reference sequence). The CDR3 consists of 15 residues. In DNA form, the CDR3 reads TGTGCCACCAGCAGAGAAGGGACAGGGGAGGAAAAACTGTTTTTT. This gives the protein CATSREGTGEEKLFF.

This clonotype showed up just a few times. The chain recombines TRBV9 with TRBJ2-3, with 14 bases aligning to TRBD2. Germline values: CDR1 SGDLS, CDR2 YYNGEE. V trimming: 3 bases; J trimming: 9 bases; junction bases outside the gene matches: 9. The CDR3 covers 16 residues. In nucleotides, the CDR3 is TGTGCCAGCAGCGAGGGGACTAGCGGGAGTCTATGGACGCAGTATTTT. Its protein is CASSEGTSGSLWTQYF.